This entry lists 22 T cell receptor beta chains sequenced from one sample in a study of cytomegalovirus exposure and HLA in healthy donors. PCR was performed using 60 Vbeta and 13 Jbeta primers. The method was immunoSEQ multiplex PCR; TCRdb's version includes in-frame clones alone and lacks a portion of them. The table shows around 160,000 clones, with about 80% occurring only once. The sequencing sample was made of PBMCs. These receptors were collected from a man between 40 and 49 years old in good health and CMV-seropositive.

The chain has TRBV7-2 and TRBJ1-2, with 7 bases that match TRBD1. V shed 5 bases and J 5 bases; nucleotides not matched to a gene: 8. The germline V gene encodes CDR1 SGHTA and CDR2 FQGNSA. CDR3 size: 14 residues. The CDR3 DNA follows: TGTGCCAGCAGCCGCGACAGGGCGGGGTATGGCTACACCTTC. Translation: CASSRDRAGYGYTF.

Notes on this clone: A read error may account for a junction end that differs from germline. The CDR3 sequence is CASRTLGPKNSQYF. Written as DNA, the CDR3 is TGTGCCAGCAGGACACTGGGTCCCAAAAACAGTCAGTACTTC. The rearrangement joins TRBV27 to TRBJ2-4; D is unresolved. The germline V gene encodes CDR1 MNHEY and CDR2 SMNVEV (reference sequence). This CDR3 region has 14 residues.

On this clone itself: Other DNA sequences from this sample encode an identical CDR3 as well. The gene calls are TRBV5-1 and TRBJ2-3; D might be TRBD1 (6 bases). Germline-derived CDR1 and CDR2 are SGHRS and YFSETQ. Trimming left V 8 bases short and J 2 bases short, with 12 bases between. The CDR3 covers 13 residues. Written as DNA, the CDR3 is TGCGCCAGTGAGGACAGTTACACAGATACGCAGTATTTT. It encodes CASEDSYTDTQYF.

V is TRBV7-2 and J is TRBJ1-2; no reliable D call. The CDR3 has 14 amino acids. Germline V CDR1 and CDR2: SGHTA, FQGNSA. With 7 bases removed from V and 8 bases from J, the gap between germline ends came to 20 bases. The CDR3 sequence is CASITQTVGGGYTF. The DNA of the CDR3 is TGTGCCAGCATCACCCAAACCGTAGGCGGAGGCTACACCTTC.

The chain carries TRBV6-5 and TRBJ2-1; D possibly corresponds to TRBD2 (5 bases). The V gene's germline CDR1 is MNHEY and CDR2 SVGAGI. The CDR3 consists of 15 residues. V was shortened by 6 bases and J by 0 bases, with 12 bases between the two germline ends. The CDR3 DNA reads as TGTGCCAGCAGGGTAGCGCGCAGCTCCTACAATGAGCAGTTCTTC. Its translation is CASRVARSSYNEQFF.

This chain joins TRBV29-1 and TRBJ1-2, with unresolved D. The CDR3 covers 10 residues. The ends were cut back, 6 bases at V and 6 bases at J, with 8 bases in the middle. Germline V CDR1 and CDR2: SQVTM, ANQGSEA. CDR3 in amino acids: CSVIEDGYTF. CDR3 in DNA: TGCAGCGTCATCGAGGATGGCTACACCTTC.

The chain couples TRBV6-1 to TRBJ2-1; 8 nucleotides line up with TRBD2. V lost 4 bases, J lost 9 bases, and 8 bases stayed unmatched. CDR1 and CDR2 from the germline V gene are MNHNS and SASEGT. The CDR3 is made up of 14 amino acids. CDR3 region: CASSGVAGLGEQFF. The CDR3 DNA is TGTGCCAGCAGTGGAGTAGCGGGACTTGGTGAGCAGTTCTTC.

The rearrangement joins TRBV7-2 to TRBJ2-2; D is undetermined. Germline values: CDR1 SGHTA, CDR2 FQGNSA. The V end was cut by 6 bases, the J end by 1 base, with 12 bases between. The CDR3 length is 15 residues. The CDR3 sequence: CASRMGYRNTGELFF. In DNA form, the CDR3 reads TGTGCCAGCAGGATGGGCTATCGGAACACCGGGGAGCTGTTTTTT.

The chain couples TRBV29-1 to TRBJ2-7; 10 nucleotides line up with TRBD1. The trim removed 1 base at V and 5 bases at J, leaving 20 bases unmatched. This CDR3 spans 19 amino acids. Germline V gene sequence: CDR1 SQVTM, CDR2 ANQGSEA. The CDR3 bases are TGCAGCGTTGAAGTAAAGGTGACAGGGGGCCTCCAACTCAGGCACGAGCAGTACTTC. This codes for CSVEVKVTGGLQLRHEQYF.

The V call is TRBV2, the J call TRBJ2-1; TRBD1 might be the D (6 bases). The CDR3 loop spans 15 amino acids. Germline V lookup: CDR1 SNHLY, CDR2 FYNNEI. Between the trimmed V and J ends, which lost 7 bases and 7 bases, there was a span of 20 bases. CDR3 in DNA: TGTGCCAGCAAGAGGGGGAACGGGAACGGTAATGAGCAGTTCTTC. Encoded protein: CASKRGNGNGNEQFF.

This clone was picked up one time. The rearrangement joins TRBV30 to TRBJ1-5; the D is unclear. This CDR3 has 13 amino acids. Germline CDR1 and CDR2: GTSNPN and SVGIG (reference sequence). V lost 0 bases to trimming and J lost 7 bases, with 10 bases between them. The CDR3 sequence is CAWSVLAGQPQHF. The CDR3 region has the DNA TGTGCCTGGAGTGTATTAGCGGGGCAGCCCCAGCATTTT.

The chain employs TRBV4-3 and TRBJ1-2; 9 bases match TRBD1. With 2 bases clipped from V and 2 bases from J, the junction kept 6 bases outside the gene matches. CDR1 LGHNA and CDR2 YSLEER come from the germline V gene. The CDR3 spans 16 residues. CDR3 in amino acids: CASSQRVDRGNYGYTF. Here the CDR3 DNA reads TGCGCCAGCAGCCAAAGGGTGGACAGGGGAAACTATGGCTACACCTTC.

This clone occurred a few times. This chain uses TRBV9 with TRBJ1-2, with 12 bases lining up with TRBD1. J gave up 7 bases and V 4 bases, and 11 bases lay outside the gene matches. Germline V gene data show CDR1 as SGDLS and CDR2 as YYNGEE. This CDR3 has 16 residues. The CDR3 loop is CASSPDPGQGALGYTF. In DNA form, the CDR3 reads TGTGCCAGCAGCCCAGACCCGGGACAGGGGGCACTTGGCTACACCTTC.

The chain employs TRBV7-6 and TRBJ2-1, with a weak D call TRBD1 (6 bases). With 5 bases removed from V and 6 bases from J, the gap between germline ends came to 8 bases. Germline V CDR1 and CDR2: SGHVS, FNYEAQ. The CDR3 spans 12 residues. In DNA form, the CDR3 reads TGTGCCAGCAGCCAGGGGCCCAATGAGCAGTTCTTC. This codes for CASSQGPNEQFF.

The chain is built from TRBV19 and TRBJ2-4, with 10 bases that match TRBD1. Per the germline V gene, CDR1 is LNHDA and CDR2 is SQIVND (reference sequence). J lost 8 bases, V lost 5 bases, and 6 bases had no gene match. There are 14 residues in the CDR3. The CDR3 DNA follows: TGTGCCAGTAGTCCTCCGGGACAGGGGTACATTCAGTACTTC. It is translated as CASSPPGQGYIQYF.

This clone was seen a few times. DNA of the CDR3: TGCGCCAGCAGCGGGAGGGCCCCGGAGACCCAGTACTTC. Protein sequence: CASSGRAPETQYF. V and J are TRBV5-1 and TRBJ2-5; TRBD2 matches at 7 bases. Per the germline V gene, CDR1 is SGHRS and CDR2 is YFSETQ. Unmatched junction bases numbered 5, after V lost 4 bases and J lost 5 bases. The CDR3 loop spans 13 amino acids.

The CDR3 sequence: CAISTTGAEGYTF. The CDR3 DNA is TGTGCCATCAGTACGACAGGGGCGGAGGGCTACACCTTC. The genes are TRBV10-3 and TRBJ1-2; 8 bases line up with TRBD1. The germline CDR1 and CDR2 sequences are ENHRY and SYGVKD. The CDR3 spans 13 residues. The V segment lost 5 bases and the J segment 8 bases; nucleotides outside the gene matches: 7.

The chain is built from TRBV19 and TRBJ1-4; D might be TRBD1 (6 bases). The V and J ends lost 8 bases and 2 bases respectively, with 15 bases between them. This CDR3 contains 15 residues. From germline, CDR1 is LNHDA and CDR2 SQIVND (reference sequence). The CDR3 coding sequence is TGTGCCAGTTCGACAGGTTTCTCGACTAATGAAAAACTGTTTTTT. Translated: CASSTGFSTNEKLFF.

V and J are TRBV6-1 and TRBJ2-3, with 12 bases fitting TRBD2. CDR3 length: 15 residues. Germline V gene sequence: CDR1 MNHNS, CDR2 SASEGT. After removal of 6 bases from V and 0 bases from J, the junction contained 1 base not matched to a gene. This CDR3 is CASRGTSGSTDTQYF. The CDR3 DNA reads as TGTGCCAGCAGGGGGACTAGCGGGAGCACAGATACGCAGTATTTT.

V is TRBV28 and J is TRBJ2-7, with TRBD1 matching 8 bases. The CDR3 has 14 amino acids. Germline loops: CDR1 MDHEN, CDR2 SYDVKM. The trim removed 5 bases at V and 2 bases at J, leaving 5 bases unmatched. The CDR3 spells CASSHRDRTYEQYF. The CDR3 DNA reads as TGTGCCAGCAGTCACCGGGACAGGACCTACGAGCAGTACTTC.

CDR3: CASSIVSRDTNYEQYF. The CDR3 DNA sequence: TGTGCCAGTAGTATAGTTTCTCGGGACACAAACTACGAGCAGTACTTC. The chain couples TRBV19 to TRBJ2-7; D might be TRBD1 (6 bases). Germline CDR1 reads LNHDA; CDR2 reads SQIVND (reference sequence). The CDR3 runs to 16 residues. V lost 1 base, J lost 3 bases, and 16 bases lay in between.

The CDR3 loop is CASSEGGTRYQETQYF. In DNA, the CDR3 is TGTGCCAGCAGTGAAGGGGGGACAAGGTACCAAGAGACCCAGTACTTC. The chain has TRBV6-1 and TRBJ2-5; D perhaps matches TRBD1 (6 bases). The CDR3 is 16 residues long. CDR1 is MNHNS and CDR2 is SASEGT in the germline V gene. V dropped 1 base and J dropped 0 bases, with 12 bases sitting between them.